These 2 T cell receptor beta chains were sequenced from one sample in a study of T cells in localized non-small cell lung cancer. The protocol was immunoSEQ multiplex PCR, while the TCRdb copy is restricted to in-frame clones and leaves out a portion. This table has some 11,000 clones, 90% appearing once. This sample comprised peripheral blood, obtained before any cancer treatment. The receptors come from a male donor older than 55 with stage III lung adenocarcinoma.

The V and J genes are TRBV4-3 and TRBJ1-2; maybe TRBD1 (6 bases). Germline loops: CDR1 LGHNA, CDR2 YSLEER. The CDR3 consists of 15 residues. The V and J ends lost 0 bases and 2 bases respectively, with 10 bases between them. CDR3 residues: CASSQEMRGNYGYTF. The CDR3 nucleotides read TGCGCCAGCAGCCAAGAAATGAGGGGGAACTATGGCTACACCTTC.

The V and J genes are TRBV7-9 and TRBJ1-1, with 8 bases that match TRBD1. Germline V gene sequence: CDR1 SEHNR, CDR2 FQNEAQ (reference sequence). The length of the CDR3 is 13 residues. V shed 0 bases, J shed 9 bases, and the junction held 3 bases outside the gene matches. CDR3 protein: CASSLAAGGQAFF. The CDR3 coding sequence is TGTGCCAGCAGCTTAGCGGCAGGGGGCCAAGCTTTCTTT.